This is a list of T cell receptor beta chains from one sample in a study of T cell repertoires in cytomegalovirus infection. Each CDR3 protein gets one entry after TCRdb re-called the reads with MiXCR. This table has under 850,000 distinct CDR3 sequences, 35% appearing once. What was sequenced was PBMCs. These receptors were obtained from a human donor in good health (CMV status not recorded). Some clones in this sample may be carry-over from other donors' samples. CDR3s include the opening cysteine and the closing phenylalanine or tryptophan. The order of the fields is V gene, J gene, CDR3 protein.

TRBV9,TRBJ1-2,CASSVGLQATIPGYTF
TRBV7-8,TRBJ2-7,CASSPGPQQYF
TRBV27,TRBJ1-2,CASRRTGDVHGYTF
TRBV19,TRBJ2-4,CASSIDGDREDKNIQYF
TRBV11-2,TRBJ1-1,CASSLEVRIMNTEAFF
TRBV9,TRBJ2-4,CASSVGPLLAKNIQYF
TRBV7-9,TRBJ1-3,CAHPAPLSGNTIYF
TRBV6-6,TRBJ1-2,CASSYWEANYGYTF
TRBV20-1,TRBJ2-5,CSARNPSGRRETQYF
TRBV27,TRBJ2-1,CASSLVAQGAYNEQFF
TRBV20-1,TRBJ2-2,CSARDMIPNTGELFF
TRBV4-2,TRBJ2-2,CASSQAPLAGRRAGELFF
TRBV11-2,TRBJ1-2,CASSLDLITGYGYTF
TRBV6-1,TRBJ2-5,CASSEQPLGTQYF
TRBV11-2,TRBJ2-7,CASSLDLGGSEQYF
TRBV7-9,TRBJ1-2,CASSPTGSLGGYTF
TRBV7-9,TRBJ1-1,CASSLEMGNTEAFF
TRBV7-2,TRBJ2-1,CASSLGVASGKSSYNEQFF